This T cell receptor beta chain was obtained from a study of vaccination effects on CD4 cells after COVID-19. Measured with immunoSEQ multiplex PCR; TCRdb has only the in-frame clones, and not every one. This sample has 20,000 to 25,000 clones, with around 72% found just once. ViraFEST expansion of antigen-specific CD4+ T cells with viral peptide pools preceded sequencing. Having been cultured for roughly 11 days, the cells underwent CD4+ T cell isolation. Previously uninfected by SARS-CoV-2, the vaccine recipients also showed negative nucleocapsid antibodies. Cultivation was performed at a few million PBMC per well with 8.5 to 10 IU/ml IL-2 and 10 ug/ml peptides added. Of note for this clone: Its specificity is unknown.

The material sequenced was CD4+ T cells from PBMCs cultured with HCoV-NL63 spike peptides, taken before COVID-19 vaccination. This sequence originates from a human donor who received a COVID-19 vaccine.

CDR3 region: CASTWVGNEKLFF. For the CDR3, the DNA is TGTGCCAGCACTTGGGTCGGCAATGAAAAACTGTTTTTT. This chain uses TRBV7-9 with TRBJ1-4, with D unclear. The CDR3 has 13 amino acids. Trimming left V 7 bases short and J 5 bases short, with 11 bases between. Germline lookup yields CDR1 SEHNR and CDR2 FQNEAQ (reference sequence).